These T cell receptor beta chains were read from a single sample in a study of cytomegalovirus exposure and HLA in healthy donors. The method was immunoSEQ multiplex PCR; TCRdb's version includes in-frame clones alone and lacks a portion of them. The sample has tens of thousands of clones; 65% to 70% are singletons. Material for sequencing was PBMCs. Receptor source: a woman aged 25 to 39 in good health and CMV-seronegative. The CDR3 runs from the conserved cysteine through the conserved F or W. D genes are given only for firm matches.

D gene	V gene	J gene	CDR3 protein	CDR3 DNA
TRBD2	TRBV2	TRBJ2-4	CASRGTSGGARNIQYF	TGTGCCAGCAGGGGGACTAGCGGGGGGGCTCGGAACATTCAGTACTTC
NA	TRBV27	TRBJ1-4	CASSNRFTNEKLFF	TGTGCCAGCAGTAACAGGTTTACTAATGAAAAACTGTTTTTT
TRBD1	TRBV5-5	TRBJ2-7	CASSSRGNEQYF	TGTGCCAGCAGCTCCAGGGGGAACGAGCAGTACTTC
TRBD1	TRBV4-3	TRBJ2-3	CASSQQTGITDTQYF	TGCGCCAGCAGCCAACAGACAGGGATCACAGATACGCAGTATTTT
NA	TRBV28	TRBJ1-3	CASSYRVGNTIYF	TGTGCCAGCAGTTACAGGGTTGGAAACACCATATATTTT
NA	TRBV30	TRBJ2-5	CAWSGLAQETQYF	TGTGCCTGGAGCGGCCTAGCACAAGAGACCCAGTACTTC
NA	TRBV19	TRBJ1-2	CASSNGQHSNYGYTF	TGTGCCAGTAGTAATGGACAGCATTCTAACTATGGCTACACCTTC
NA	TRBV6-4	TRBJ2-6	CASSDRQGSGANVLTF	TGTGCCAGCAGTGACCGTCAGGGGTCTGGGGCCAACGTCCTGACTTTC
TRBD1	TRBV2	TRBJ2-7	CASSEAGTGDNEQYF	TGTGCCAGCAGTGAAGCTGGGACAGGGGACAACGAGCAGTACTTC
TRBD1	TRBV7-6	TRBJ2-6	CASSYGTGDSNTGANVLTF	TGTGCCAGCAGCTACGGGACAGGGGACTCAAATACTGGGGCCAACGTCCTGACTTTC
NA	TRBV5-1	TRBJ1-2	CASSLDGGTPDGYTF	TGCGCCAGCAGCTTGGACGGGGGGACCCCGGATGGCTACACCTTC